This is a list of T cell receptor beta chains from one sample in a study of blood T cell repertoires in COVID-19. Generated by immunoSEQ multiplex PCR, the TCRdb table keeps only in-frame clones and is missing some. This sample has some 80,000 clones, with roughly four fifths found just once. The sequenced sample was peripheral blood. Source of these receptors: a woman at least 80 years old with active or convalescent COVID-19. Each CDR3 is given with its conserved first and last residue. A D gene is named only where the DNA matches it firmly. Size values are once, few and many counts, or a class for expanded clones, and some rows have none.

V gene,clone size,CDR3 length,J gene,D gene,CDR3 DNA,CDR3 protein
TRBV10-3,NA,15,TRBJ2-1,TRBD2,TGTGCCATCAGTGCGACTAGCGGGGCCGGAAATGAGCAGTTCTTC,CAISATSGAGNEQFF
TRBV7-2,NA,12,TRBJ2-1,NA,TGTGCCAGCAGCGACCTAGTCGTTGAGCAGTTCTTC,CASSDLVVEQFF
TRBV4-1,NA,17,TRBJ2-2,NA,TGCGCCAGCAGCCTCGGAGGGGGGACAGAGAACACCGGGGAGCTGTTTTTT,CASSLGGGTENTGELFF
TRBV3-1/TRBV3-2,NA,17,TRBJ2-7,NA,TGTGCCAGCAGCCAAGGCCTCAGCCGCGCGGGAACCTACGAGCAGTACTTC,CASSQGLSRAGTYEQYF
TRBV29-1,NA,12,TRBJ2-3,NA,TGCAGCGTTGTGGCAAGCACAGATACGCAGTATTTT,CSVVASTDTQYF
TRBV6-4,NA,14,TRBJ2-3,TRBD2,TGTGCCAGCAGTGCGAGCGGGGACACAGATACGCAGTATTTT,CASSASGDTDTQYF
TRBV28,few,14,TRBJ1-2,NA,TGTGCCAGCAGTTATTACAGGGTAGGAGCTGGCTACACCTTC,CASSYYRVGAGYTF
TRBV29-1,once,15,TRBJ2-3,NA,TGCAGCGTTGACCGATTAGCCAGCTCCACAGATACGCAGTATTTT,CSVDRLASSTDTQYF
TRBV5-1,NA,17,TRBJ2-6,TRBD1,TGCGCCAGCAGCTTGGGGACAGGGGGCTCTGGGGCCAACGTCCTGACTTTC,CASSLGTGGSGANVLTF
TRBV9,NA,14,TRBJ1-2,TRBD1,TGTGCCAGCAGCGCCGGGACAGGGGGCTATGGCTACACCTTC,CASSAGTGGYGYTF
TRBV2,NA,14,TRBJ2-3,NA,TGTGCCAGCAGAGTGGACTCCGGCACAGATACGCAGTATTTT,CASRVDSGTDTQYF
TRBV15,NA,15,TRBJ1-5,NA,TGTGCCACCAGCAGAGAGAGATCCCCAAATCAGCCCCAGCATTTT,CATSRERSPNQPQHF
TRBV29-1,NA,16,TRBJ1-1,TRBD1,TGCAGCGTGAAAGGACAGGGGGCGCGATTGAGGACTGAAGCTTTCTTT,CSVKGQGARLRTEAFF
TRBV5-4,NA,16,TRBJ2-3,TRBD2,TGTGCCAGCAGCTTGGCAGCGGGGGGCGACACAGATACGCAGTATTTT,CASSLAAGGDTDTQYF
TRBV6-4,NA,13,TRBJ2-3,NA,TGTGCCAGCATCTGGCCGCGCACAGATACGCAGTATTTT,CASIWPRTDTQYF
TRBV5-8,NA,14,TRBJ1-5,TRBD1,TGTGCCAGCAGCCTGGGACAGGGTGGACAGCCCCAGCATTTT,CASSLGQGGQPQHF
TRBV7-9,once,15,TRBJ2-3,NA,TGTGCCAGCAGTTTTAGGGGGAGATGGACAGATACGCAGTATTTT,CASSFRGRWTDTQYF
TRBV6-5,NA,14,TRBJ1-5,NA,TGTGCCAGCAGTAGAGTGATGGGCAATCAGCCCCAGCATTTT,CASSRVMGNQPQHF
TRBV7-2,NA,16,TRBJ2-1,NA,TGTGCCAGCACCCAACCTGGCGGGGTGTCCTACAATGAGCAGTTCTTC,CASTQPGGVSYNEQFF
TRBV6-5,NA,15,TRBJ2-5,TRBD2,TGTGCCAGCAGCGGGACTAGCGGGCTTGGGGAGACCCAGTACTTC,CASSGTSGLGETQYF
TRBV7-2,few,15,TRBJ1-2,TRBD1,TGTGCCAGCAGCTTAATAGGGGGCGGACATTATGGCTACACCTTC,CASSLIGGGHYGYTF
TRBV5-8,NA,14,TRBJ2-7,TRBD1,TGTGCCAGCACCATGACAGGGTCGACCTACGAGCAGTACTTC,CASTMTGSTYEQYF